These T cell receptor beta chains were read from a single sample in a study of T cell responses to AZD1222 COVID-19 vaccine. This table comes from immunoSEQ multiplex PCR, and its TCRdb copy is limited to in-frame clones, with some not included. The sample lists around 140,000 clones; approximately 92% were seen once. This sample comprised peripheral blood, obtained 28 days after the second AZD1222 dose. The receptors here all came from an adult who received the AZD1222 COVID-19 vaccine. The CDR3 runs from the conserved cysteine through the conserved F or W.

v_gene	j_gene	CDR3aa
TRBV14	TRBJ1-2	CASSRTGVYYGYTF
TRBV30	TRBJ1-5	CAWSVQGNQPQHF
TRBV6-6	TRBJ2-1	CASSPPSTAGDEQFF
TRBV9	TRBJ2-5	CASSPLAGQEQETQYF
TRBV18	TRBJ1-5	CASSPGGTAYSNQPQHF
TRBV5-4	TRBJ1-5	CASSPGQGINQPQHF
TRBV6-1	TRBJ2-1	CASSESPLKSVNNEQFF
TRBV30	TRBJ1-5	CAWSVQEQVGFYQPQHF
TRBV5-1	TRBJ2-1	CASSLAGFGGGTPSDEQFF
TRBV6-5	TRBJ1-5	CASRPVGLSQPQHF
TRBV7-9	TRBJ1-1	CASLSSWGVSTEAFF
TRBV7-2	TRBJ1-5	CASSPDWGTFQPQHF
TRBV19	TRBJ1-2	CASSILQGNYGYTF
TRBV29-1	TRBJ1-2	CSVGQASWGYTF
TRBV14	TRBJ1-1	CASSPTGEAFF
TRBV27	TRBJ2-1	CASRLAIYNEQFF
TRBV10-1	TRBJ1-4	CASSEAGGEKLFF
TRBV15	TRBJ1-4	CATSRGGQGPGEKLFF
TRBV19	TRBJ2-7	CASSTEGGRLEQYF
TRBV10-2	TRBJ2-1	CASSDSDYQYNEQFF
TRBV27	TRBJ2-3	CASSRTSGGVTSTDTQYF
TRBV7-2	TRBJ2-5	CASSLAYARGQETQYF
TRBV27	TRBJ2-1	CASSLSLPPGTHEQFF
TRBV5-1	TRBJ2-7	CASSPLTGQSSYEQYF
TRBV11-3	TRBJ2-5	CASSLRMGLAGLGETQYF
TRBV5-1	TRBJ2-3	CASSEGQGIGADTQYF
TRBV6-2/TRBV6-3	TRBJ2-6	CASSSPRKTWANVLTF
TRBV11-2	TRBJ1-4	CASSRLTAEKLFF
TRBV19	TRBJ2-1	CASRPIERERHEQFF
TRBV7-8	TRBJ1-5	CASKRGDILSNQPQHF
TRBV3-1/TRBV3-2	TRBJ1-5	CASSQDKESDSNQPQHF
TRBV14	TRBJ2-6	CASSPAEGAGGANVLTF
TRBV7-2	TRBJ2-3	CASSLKGPYSTDTQYF
TRBV2	TRBJ2-1	CASSDLGYEQFF
TRBV5-1	TRBJ1-2	CASSASGSLGYTF
TRBV7-9	TRBJ1-1	CASSSQVVNTEAFF
TRBV6-2/TRBV6-3	TRBJ1-1	CASSLDGGNTEAFF
TRBV30	TRBJ1-2	CAWSNNYGYTF
TRBV30	TRBJ2-3	CAWREPSTDTQYF
TRBV24-1	TRBJ2-2	CATSHDRAAGELFF
TRBV24-1	TRBJ1-2	CASIPGGDGYTF
TRBV2	TRBJ1-2	CASSGQGAGGYTF
TRBV5-1	TRBJ1-1	CASSLEWGVTEAFF
TRBV4-1	TRBJ2-5	CASTVTSGGKETQYF
TRBV11-2	TRBJ1-2	CASSSRDRDGYTF